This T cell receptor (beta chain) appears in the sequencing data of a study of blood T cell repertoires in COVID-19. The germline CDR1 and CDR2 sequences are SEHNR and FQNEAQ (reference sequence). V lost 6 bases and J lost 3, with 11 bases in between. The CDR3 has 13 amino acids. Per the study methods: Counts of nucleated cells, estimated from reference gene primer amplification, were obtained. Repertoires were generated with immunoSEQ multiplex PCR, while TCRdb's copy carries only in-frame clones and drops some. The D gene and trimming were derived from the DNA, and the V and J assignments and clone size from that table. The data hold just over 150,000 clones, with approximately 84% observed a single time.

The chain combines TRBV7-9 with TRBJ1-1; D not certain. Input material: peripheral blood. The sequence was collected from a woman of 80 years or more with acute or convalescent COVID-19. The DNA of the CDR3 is TGTGCCAGCAGTACAACAGCGGACACTGAAGCTTTCTTT. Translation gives CASSTTADTEAFF.